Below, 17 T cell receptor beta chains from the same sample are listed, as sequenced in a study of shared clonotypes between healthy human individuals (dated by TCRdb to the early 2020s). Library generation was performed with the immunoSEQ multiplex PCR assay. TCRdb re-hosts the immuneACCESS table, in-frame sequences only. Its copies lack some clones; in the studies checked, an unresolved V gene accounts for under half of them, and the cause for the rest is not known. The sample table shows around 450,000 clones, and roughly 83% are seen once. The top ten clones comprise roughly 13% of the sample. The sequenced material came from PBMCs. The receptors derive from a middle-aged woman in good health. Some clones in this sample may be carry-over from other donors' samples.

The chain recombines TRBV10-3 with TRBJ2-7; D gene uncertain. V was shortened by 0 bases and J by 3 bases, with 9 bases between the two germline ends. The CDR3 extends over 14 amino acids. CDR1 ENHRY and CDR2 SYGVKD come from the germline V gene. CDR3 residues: CAISESRQDYEQYF. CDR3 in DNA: TGTGCCATCAGTGAGTCGAGGCAGGACTACGAGCAGTACTTC.

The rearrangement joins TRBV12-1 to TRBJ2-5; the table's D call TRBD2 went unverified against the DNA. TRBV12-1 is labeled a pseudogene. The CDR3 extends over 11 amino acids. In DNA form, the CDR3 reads TGTGCCAGCAGCTTTCGAGAGACCCAGTACTTC. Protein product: CASSFRETQYF.

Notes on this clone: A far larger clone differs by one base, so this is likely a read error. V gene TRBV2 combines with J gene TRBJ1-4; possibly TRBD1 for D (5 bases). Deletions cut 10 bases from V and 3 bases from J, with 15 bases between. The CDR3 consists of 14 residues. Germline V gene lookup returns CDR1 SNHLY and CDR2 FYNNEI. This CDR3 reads CATALGQPNEKLFF. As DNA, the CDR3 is TGTGCCACGGCTTTGGGGCAGCCTAATGAAAAACTGTTTTTT.

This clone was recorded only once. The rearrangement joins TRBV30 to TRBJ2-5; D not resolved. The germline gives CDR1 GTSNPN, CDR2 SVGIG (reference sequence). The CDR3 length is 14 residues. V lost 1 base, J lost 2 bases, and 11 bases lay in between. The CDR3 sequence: CAWSEEGGQETQYF. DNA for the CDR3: TGTGCCTGGAGTGAGGAAGGTGGGCAAGAGACCCAGTACTTC. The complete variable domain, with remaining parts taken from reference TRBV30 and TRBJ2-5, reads SQTIHQWPATLVQPVGSPLSLECTVEGTSNPNLYWYRQAAGRGLQLLFYSVGIGQISSEVPQNLSASRPQDRQFILSSKKLLLSDSGFYLCAWSEEGGQETQYFGPGTRLLVL.

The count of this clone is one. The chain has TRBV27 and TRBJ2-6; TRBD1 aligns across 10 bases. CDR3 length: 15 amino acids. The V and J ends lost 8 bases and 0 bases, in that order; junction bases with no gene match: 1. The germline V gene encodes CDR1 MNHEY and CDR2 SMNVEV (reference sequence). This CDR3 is CASRDRGSGANVLTF. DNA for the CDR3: TGTGCCAGCCGGGACAGGGGCTCTGGGGCCAACGTCCTGACTTTC.

CDR3 DNA sequence: TGTGCCAGCAGCCACCGGGGGAGAGGCACTGAAGCTTTCTTT. This sequence encodes CASSHRGRGTEAFF. The chain has TRBV7-2 and TRBJ1-1; tentative D call: TRBD1 (5 bases). The CDR3 runs to 14 residues. V lost 5 bases and J lost 4, with 14 bases in between. The germline V gene encodes CDR1 SGHTA and CDR2 FQGNSA.

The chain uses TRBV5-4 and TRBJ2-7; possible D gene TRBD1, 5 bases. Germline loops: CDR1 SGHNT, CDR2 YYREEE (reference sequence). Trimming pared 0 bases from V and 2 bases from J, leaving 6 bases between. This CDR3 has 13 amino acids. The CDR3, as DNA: TGTGCCAGCAGCTTGGCAGGGACCTACGAGCAGTACTTC. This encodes CASSLAGTYEQYF. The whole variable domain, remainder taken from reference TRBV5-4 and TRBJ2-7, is ETGVTQSPTHLIKTRGQQVTLRCSSQSGHNTVSWYQQALGQGPQFIFQYYREEENGRGNFPPRFSGLQFPNYSSELNVNALELDDSALYLCASSLAGTYEQYFGPGTRLTVT.

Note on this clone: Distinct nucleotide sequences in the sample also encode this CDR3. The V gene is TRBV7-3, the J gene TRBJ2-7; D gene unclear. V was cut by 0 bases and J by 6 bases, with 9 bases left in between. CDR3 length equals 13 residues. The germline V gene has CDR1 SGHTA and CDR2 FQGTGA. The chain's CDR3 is CASSLTAGVEQYF. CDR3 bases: TGTGCCAGCAGCTTAACGGCTGGGGTCGAGCAGTACTTC.

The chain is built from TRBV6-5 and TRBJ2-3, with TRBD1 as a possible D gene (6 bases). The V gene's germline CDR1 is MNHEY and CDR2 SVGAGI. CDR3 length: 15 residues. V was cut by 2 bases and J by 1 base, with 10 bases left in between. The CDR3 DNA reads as TGTGCCAGCAGTTACCTGGACAGCCGCACAGATACGCAGTATTTT. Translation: CASSYLDSRTDTQYF.

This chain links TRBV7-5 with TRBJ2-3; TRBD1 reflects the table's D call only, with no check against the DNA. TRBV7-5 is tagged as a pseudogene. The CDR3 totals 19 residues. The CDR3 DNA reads TGTGTCAGAAGCTTCCGGGTAGCGAGGACAGGGCCTAGCACAGATACGCAGTATTTT. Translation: CVRSFRVARTGPSTDTQYF.

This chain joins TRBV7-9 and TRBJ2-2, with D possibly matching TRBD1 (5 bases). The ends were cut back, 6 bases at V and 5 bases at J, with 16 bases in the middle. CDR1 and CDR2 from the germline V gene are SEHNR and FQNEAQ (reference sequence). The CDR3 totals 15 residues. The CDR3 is CASSHDTPGTGELFF. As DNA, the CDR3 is TGTGCCAGCAGTCATGATACGCCAGGGACCGGGGAGCTGTTTTTT.

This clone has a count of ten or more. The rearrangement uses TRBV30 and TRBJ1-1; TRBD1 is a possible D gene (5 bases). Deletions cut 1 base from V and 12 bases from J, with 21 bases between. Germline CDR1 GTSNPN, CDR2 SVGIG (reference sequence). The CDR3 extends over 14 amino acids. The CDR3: CAWSDRGVTISSFF. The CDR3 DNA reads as TGTGCCTGGAGTGACCGAGGGGTTACCATCTCATCTTTCTTT.

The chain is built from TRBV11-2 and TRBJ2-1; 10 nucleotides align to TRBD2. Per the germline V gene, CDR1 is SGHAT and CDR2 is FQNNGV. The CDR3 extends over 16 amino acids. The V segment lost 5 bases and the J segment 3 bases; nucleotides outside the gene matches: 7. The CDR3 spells CASSPRLAGGYNEQFF. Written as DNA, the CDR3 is TGTGCCAGCAGCCCAAGACTAGCGGGTGGCTACAATGAGCAGTTCTTC.

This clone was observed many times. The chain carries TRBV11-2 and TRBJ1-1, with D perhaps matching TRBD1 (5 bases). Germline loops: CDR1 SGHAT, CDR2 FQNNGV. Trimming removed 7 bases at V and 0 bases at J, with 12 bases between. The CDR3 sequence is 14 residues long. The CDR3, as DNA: TGTGCCAGCAATGCGGGACTTATGAACACTGAAGCTTTCTTT. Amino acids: CASNAGLMNTEAFF.

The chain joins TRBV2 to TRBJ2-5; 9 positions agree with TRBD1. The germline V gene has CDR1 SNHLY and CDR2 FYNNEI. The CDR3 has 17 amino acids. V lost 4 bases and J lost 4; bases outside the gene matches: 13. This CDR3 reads CASSAGQGKRGSETQYF. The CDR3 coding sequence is TGTGCCAGCAGTGCCGGACAGGGGAAGAGGGGATCAGAGACCCAGTACTTC.

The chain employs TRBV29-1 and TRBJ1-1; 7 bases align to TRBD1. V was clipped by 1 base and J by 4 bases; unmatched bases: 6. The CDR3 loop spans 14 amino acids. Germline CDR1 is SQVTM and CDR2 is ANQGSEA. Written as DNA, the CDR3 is TGCAGCGTTGAAGGCAGGGGGGGGAGCACTGAAGCTTTCTTT. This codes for CSVEGRGGSTEAFF.

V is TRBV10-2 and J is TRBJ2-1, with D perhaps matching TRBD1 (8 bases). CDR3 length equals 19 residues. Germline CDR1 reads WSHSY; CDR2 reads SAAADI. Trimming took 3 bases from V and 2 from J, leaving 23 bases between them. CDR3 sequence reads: CASSERLTGEGPTYNEQFF. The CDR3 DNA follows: TGCGCCAGCAGTGAACGTTTGACAGGGGAGGGTCCAACCTACAATGAGCAGTTCTTC.